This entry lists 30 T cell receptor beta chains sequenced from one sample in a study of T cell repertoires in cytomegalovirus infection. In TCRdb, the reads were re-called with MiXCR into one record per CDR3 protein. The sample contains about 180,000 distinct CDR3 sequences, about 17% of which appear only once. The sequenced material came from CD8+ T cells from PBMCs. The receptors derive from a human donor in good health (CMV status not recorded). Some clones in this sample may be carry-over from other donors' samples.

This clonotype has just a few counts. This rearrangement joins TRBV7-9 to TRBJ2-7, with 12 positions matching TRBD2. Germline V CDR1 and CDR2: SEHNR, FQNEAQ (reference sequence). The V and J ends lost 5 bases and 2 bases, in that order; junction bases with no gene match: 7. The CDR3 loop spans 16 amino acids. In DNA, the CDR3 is TGTGCCAGCAGCCCTCACCGGACTAGCGGGGCCTACGAGCAGTACTTC. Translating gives CASSPHRTSGAYEQYF.

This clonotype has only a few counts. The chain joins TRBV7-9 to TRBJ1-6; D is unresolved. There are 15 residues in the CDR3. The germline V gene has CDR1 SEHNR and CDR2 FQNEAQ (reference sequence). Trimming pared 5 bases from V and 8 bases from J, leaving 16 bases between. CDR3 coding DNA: TGTGCCAGCAGCCAACCGGGATTTGGGGATTCACCCCTCCACTTT. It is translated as CASSQPGFGDSPLHF.

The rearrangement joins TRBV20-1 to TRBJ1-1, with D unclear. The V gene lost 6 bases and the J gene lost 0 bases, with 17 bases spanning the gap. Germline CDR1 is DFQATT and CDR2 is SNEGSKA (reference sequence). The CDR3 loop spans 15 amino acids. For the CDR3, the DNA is TGCAGTGCCAAGCAGGACGACTTGATGAACACTGAAGCTTTCTTT. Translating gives CSAKQDDLMNTEAFF.

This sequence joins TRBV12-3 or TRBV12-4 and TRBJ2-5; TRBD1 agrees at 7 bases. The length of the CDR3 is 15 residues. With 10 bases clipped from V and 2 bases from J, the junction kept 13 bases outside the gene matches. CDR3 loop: CAIRLSGQTQETQYF. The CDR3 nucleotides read TGTGCCATACGCCTTTCGGGACAGACACAAGAGACCCAGTACTTC.

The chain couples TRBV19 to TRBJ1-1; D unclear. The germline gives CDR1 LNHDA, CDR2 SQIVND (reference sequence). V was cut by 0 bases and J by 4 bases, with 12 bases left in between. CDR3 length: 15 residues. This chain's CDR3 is CASSIDSVRGTEAFF. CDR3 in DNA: TGTGCCAGTAGTATAGATTCAGTACGGGGCACTGAAGCTTTCTTT.

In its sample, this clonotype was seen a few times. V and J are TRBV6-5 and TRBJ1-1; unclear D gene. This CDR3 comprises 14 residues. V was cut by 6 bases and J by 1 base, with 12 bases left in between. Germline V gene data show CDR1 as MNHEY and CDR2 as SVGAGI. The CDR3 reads CASRQVRGNTEAFF. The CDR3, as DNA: TGTGCCAGCAGGCAGGTTCGGGGGAACACTGAAGCTTTCTTT.

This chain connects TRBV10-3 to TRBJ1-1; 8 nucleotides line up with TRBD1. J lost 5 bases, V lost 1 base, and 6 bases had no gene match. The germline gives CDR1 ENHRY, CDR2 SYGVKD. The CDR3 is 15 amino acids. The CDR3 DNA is TGTGCCATCAGTGAGTTCCAGGGGGCGGGAACTGAAGCTTTCTTT. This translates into CAISEFQGAGTEAFF.

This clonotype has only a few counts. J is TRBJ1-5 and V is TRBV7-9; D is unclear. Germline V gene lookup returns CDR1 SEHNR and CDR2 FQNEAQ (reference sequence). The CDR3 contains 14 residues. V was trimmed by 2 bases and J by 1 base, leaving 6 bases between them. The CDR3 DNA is TGTGCCAGCAGCTTAACAGAGAGCAATCAGCCCCAGCATTTT. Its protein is CASSLTESNQPQHF.

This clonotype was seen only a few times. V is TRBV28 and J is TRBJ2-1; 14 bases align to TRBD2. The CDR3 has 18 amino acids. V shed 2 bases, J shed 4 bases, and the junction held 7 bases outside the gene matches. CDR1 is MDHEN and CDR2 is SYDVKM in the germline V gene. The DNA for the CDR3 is TGTGCCAGCAGTTTAAGGACTAGCGGGGGGATTGATTACAATGAGCAGTTCTTC. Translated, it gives CASSLRTSGGIDYNEQFF.

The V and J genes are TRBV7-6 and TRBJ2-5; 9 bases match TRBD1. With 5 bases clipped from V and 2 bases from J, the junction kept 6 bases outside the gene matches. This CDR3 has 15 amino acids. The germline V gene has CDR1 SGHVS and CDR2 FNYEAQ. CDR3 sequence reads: CASSPRDRAQETQYF. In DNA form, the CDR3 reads TGTGCCAGCAGCCCCCGGGACAGGGCTCAAGAGACCCAGTACTTC.

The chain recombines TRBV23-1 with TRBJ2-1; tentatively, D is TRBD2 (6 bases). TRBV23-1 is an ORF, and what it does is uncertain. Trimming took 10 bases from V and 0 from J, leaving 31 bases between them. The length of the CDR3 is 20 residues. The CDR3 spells CAIRGVVGGHYFSSYNEQFF. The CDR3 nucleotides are TGCGCCATACGAGGGGTGGTTGGAGGGCACTATTTTAGCTCCTACAATGAGCAGTTCTTC.

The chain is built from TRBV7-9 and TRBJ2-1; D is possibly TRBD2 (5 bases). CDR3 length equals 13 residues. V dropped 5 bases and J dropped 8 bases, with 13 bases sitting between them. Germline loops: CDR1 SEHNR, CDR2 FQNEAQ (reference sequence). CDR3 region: CASSPHEGDEQFF. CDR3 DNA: TGTGCCAGCAGCCCCCATGAGGGCGATGAGCAGTTCTTC.

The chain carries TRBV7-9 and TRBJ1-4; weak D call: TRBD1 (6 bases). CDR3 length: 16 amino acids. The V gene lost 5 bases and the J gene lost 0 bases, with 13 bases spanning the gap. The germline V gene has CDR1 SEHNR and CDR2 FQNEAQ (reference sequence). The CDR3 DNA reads TGTGCCAGCAGCATTCGGACAGATTCAACTAATGAAAAACTGTTTTTT. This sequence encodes CASSIRTDSTNEKLFF.

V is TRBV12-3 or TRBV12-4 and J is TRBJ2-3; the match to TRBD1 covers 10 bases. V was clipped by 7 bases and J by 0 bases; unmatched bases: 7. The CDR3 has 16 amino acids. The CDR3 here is CASTMDRGSSTDTQYF. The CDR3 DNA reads TGTGCCAGCACCATGGACAGGGGGTCTAGCACAGATACGCAGTATTTT.

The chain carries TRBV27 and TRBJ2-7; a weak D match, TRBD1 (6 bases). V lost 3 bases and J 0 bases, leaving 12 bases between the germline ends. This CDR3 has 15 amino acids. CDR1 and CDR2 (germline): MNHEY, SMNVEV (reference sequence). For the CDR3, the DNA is TGTGCCAGCAGTTTTCGGGGACACAGCTCCTACGAGCAGTACTTC. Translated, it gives CASSFRGHSSYEQYF.

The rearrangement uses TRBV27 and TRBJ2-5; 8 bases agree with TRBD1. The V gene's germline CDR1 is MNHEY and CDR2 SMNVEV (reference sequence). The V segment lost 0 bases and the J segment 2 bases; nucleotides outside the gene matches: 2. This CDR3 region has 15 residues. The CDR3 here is CASSLSRDRQETQYF. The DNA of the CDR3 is TGTGCCAGCAGTTTATCCCGGGACAGGCAAGAGACCCAGTACTTC.

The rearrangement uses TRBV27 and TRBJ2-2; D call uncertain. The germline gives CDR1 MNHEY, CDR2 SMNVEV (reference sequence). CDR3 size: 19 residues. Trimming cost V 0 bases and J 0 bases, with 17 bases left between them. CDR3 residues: CASSLSNWAYTPNTGELFF. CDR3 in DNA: TGTGCCAGCAGTTTATCGAACTGGGCATACACACCGAACACCGGGGAGCTGTTTTTT.

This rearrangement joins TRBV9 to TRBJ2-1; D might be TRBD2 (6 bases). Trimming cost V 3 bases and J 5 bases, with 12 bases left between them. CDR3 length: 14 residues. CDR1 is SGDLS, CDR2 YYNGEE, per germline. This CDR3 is CASSAIGTHNEQFF. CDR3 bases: TGTGCCAGCAGCGCAATTGGGACTCACAATGAGCAGTTCTTC.

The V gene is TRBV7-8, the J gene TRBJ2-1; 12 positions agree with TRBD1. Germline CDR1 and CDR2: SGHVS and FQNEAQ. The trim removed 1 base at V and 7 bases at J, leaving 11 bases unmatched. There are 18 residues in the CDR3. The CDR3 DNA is TGTGCCAGCAGCTTAGGTCTCCTGGGGACAGGGGGCAGGAATGAGCAGTTCTTC. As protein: CASSLGLLGTGGRNEQFF.

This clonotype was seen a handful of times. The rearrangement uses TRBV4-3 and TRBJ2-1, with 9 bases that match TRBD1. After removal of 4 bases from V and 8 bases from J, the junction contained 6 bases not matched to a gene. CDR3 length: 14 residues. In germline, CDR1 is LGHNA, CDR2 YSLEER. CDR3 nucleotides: TGCGCCAGCAGCCCCGGGACAGGGCAGGATGAGCAGTTCTTC. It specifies CASSPGTGQDEQFF.

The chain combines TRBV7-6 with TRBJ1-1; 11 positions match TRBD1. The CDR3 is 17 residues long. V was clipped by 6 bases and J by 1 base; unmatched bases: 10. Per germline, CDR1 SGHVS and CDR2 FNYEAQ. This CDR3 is CASSSDRGPFRNTEAFF. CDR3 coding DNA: TGTGCCAGCAGTTCGGACAGGGGGCCATTTAGGAACACTGAAGCTTTCTTT. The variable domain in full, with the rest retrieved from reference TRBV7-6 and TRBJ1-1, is GAGVSQSPRYKVTKRGQDVALRCDPISGHVSLYWYRQALGQGPEFLTYFNYEAQQDKSGLPNDRFSAERPEGSISTLTIQRTEQRDSAMYRCASSSDRGPFRNTEAFFGQGTRLTVV.

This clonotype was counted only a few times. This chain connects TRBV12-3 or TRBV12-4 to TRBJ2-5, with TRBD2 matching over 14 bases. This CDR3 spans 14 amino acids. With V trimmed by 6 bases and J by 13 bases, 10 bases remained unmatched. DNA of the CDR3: TGTGCCAGCAGCTCCGGGACTAGCGGGGGCCTCCGGTACTTC. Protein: CASSSGTSGGLRYF.

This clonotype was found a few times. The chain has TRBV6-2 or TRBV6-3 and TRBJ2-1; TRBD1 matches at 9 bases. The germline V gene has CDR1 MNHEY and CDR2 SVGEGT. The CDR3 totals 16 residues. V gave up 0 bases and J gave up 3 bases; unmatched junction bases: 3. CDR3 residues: CASSYSRDRVYNEQFF. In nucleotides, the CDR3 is TGTGCCAGCAGTTACTCGAGGGACAGGGTCTACAATGAGCAGTTCTTC.

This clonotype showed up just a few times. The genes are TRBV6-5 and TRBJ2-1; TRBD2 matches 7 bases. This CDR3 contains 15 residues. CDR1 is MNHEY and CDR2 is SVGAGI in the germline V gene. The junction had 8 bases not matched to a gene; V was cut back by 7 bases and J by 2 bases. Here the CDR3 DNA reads TGTGCCAGCACTAGGGCTAGCGGCCCCTACAATGAGCAGTTCTTC. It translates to CASTRASGPYNEQFF.

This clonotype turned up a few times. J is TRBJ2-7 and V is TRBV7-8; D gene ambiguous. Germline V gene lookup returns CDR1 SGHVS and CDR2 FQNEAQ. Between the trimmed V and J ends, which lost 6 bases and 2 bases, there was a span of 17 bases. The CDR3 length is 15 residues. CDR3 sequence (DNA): TGTGCCAGCAGTCCACAGTTGGGTAGTACCTACGAGCAGTACTTC. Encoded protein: CASSPQLGSTYEQYF.

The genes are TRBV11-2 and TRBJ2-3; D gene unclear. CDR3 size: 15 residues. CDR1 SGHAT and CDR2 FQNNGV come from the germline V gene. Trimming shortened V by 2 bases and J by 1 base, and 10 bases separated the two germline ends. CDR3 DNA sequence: TGTGCCAGCAGCTTACCATTTGAGGGCACAGATACGCAGTATTTT. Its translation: CASSLPFEGTDTQYF.

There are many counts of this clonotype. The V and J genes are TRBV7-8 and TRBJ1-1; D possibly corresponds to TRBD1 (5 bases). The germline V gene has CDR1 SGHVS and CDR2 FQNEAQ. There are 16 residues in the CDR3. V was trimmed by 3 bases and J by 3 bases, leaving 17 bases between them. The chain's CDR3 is CASSLGSRGRDTEAFF. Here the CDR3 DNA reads TGTGCCAGCAGCTTGGGTTCTAGGGGTCGGGACACTGAAGCTTTCTTT.

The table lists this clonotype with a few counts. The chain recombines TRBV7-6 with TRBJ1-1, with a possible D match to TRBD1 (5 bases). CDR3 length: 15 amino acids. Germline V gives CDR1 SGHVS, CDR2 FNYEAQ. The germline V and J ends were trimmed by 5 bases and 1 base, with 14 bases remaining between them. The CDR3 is CASSRGWDGNTEAFF. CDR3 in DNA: TGTGCCAGCAGCCGTGGTTGGGACGGGAACACTGAAGCTTTCTTT.

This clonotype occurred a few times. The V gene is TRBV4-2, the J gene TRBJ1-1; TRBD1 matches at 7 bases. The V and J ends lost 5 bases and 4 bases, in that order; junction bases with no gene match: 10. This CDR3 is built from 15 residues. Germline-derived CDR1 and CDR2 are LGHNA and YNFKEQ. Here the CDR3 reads CASSARQGLSTEAFF. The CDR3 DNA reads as TGTGCCAGCAGCGCCCGACAGGGTCTGAGCACTGAAGCTTTCTTT.

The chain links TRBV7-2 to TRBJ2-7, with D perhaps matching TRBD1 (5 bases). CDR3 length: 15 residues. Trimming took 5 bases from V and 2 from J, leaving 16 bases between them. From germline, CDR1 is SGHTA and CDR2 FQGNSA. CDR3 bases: TGTGCCAGCAGCCCCCGCCTCCAGGGCACCTACGAGCAGTACTTC. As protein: CASSPRLQGTYEQYF.